By share, the clone carrying this T cell receptor beta chain ranks as medium-sized. Memory CD4+ T cells were sorted as CD4+CD45RO+CD25- cells. After constant-region reverse-primer amplification, full-length variable regions underwent semi-nested PCR with Nested Universal Primer A. TCRdb recomputed calls from the 5' RACE reads with MiXCR, one row per CDR3 protein. The sample has approximately 44,000 distinct CDR3 sequences; approximately 31% are singletons. The CDR3 runs 14 residues. The ends were cut back, 7 bases at V and 0 bases at J, with 13 bases in the middle. Looked up from germline, CDR1 is SQVTM and CDR2 is ANQGSEA.

The chain combines TRBV29-1 with TRBJ2-1, with D perhaps TRBD1 (6 bases). This sequence was found in a female donor with breast cancer. The sample was memory CD4+ T cells sorted from a lymph node. Subset defined: memory CD4+ T cells, CD4+CD45RO+CD25-. DNA of the CDR3: TGCAGCGGGTCTATACAGGGCTCCTACAATGAGCAGTTCTTC. It is translated as CSGSIQGSYNEQFF.